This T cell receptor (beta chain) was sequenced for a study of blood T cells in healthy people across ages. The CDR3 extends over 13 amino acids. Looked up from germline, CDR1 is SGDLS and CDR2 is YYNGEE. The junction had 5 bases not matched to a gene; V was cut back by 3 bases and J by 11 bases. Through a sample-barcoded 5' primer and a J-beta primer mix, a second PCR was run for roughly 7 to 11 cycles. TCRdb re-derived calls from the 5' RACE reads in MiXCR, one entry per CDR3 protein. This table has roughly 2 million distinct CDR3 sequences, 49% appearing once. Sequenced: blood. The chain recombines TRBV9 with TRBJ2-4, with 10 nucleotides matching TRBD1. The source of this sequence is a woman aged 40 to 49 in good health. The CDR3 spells CASSAKGTGVQYF. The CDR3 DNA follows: TGTGCCAGCAGCGCCAAGGGGACAGGGGTTCAGTACTTC.